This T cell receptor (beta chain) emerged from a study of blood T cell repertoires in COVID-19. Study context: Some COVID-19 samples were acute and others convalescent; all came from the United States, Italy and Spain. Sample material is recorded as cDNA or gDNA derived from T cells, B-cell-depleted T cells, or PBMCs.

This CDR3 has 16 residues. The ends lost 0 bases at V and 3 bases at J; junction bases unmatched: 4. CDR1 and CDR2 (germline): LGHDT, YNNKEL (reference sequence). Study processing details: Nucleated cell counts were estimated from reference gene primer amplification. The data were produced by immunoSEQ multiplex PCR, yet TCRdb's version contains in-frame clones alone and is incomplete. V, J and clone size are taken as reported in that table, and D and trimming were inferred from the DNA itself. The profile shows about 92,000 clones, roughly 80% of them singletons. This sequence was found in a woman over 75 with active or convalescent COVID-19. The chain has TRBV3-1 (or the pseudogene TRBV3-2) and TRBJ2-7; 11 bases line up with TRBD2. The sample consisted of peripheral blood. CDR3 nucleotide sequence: TGTGCCAGCAGCCAAGATTTTAGCGGGAGGGTCTACGAGCAGTACTTC. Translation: CASSQDFSGRVYEQYF.